Listed below are T cell receptor beta chains from one sample, sequenced in a study of CD8 T cells in Susac syndrome. TCRdb passed the immunoSEQ multiplex PCR reads through MiXCR, listing each CDR3 protein once. The data contain 300,000 or so distinct CDR3 sequences, around 92% of them seen just once; the ten biggest clones take up approximately 0.065%. What was sequenced was CD4+ T cells from PBMCs. The source is a human donor with multiple sclerosis. CDR3s include the opening cysteine and the closing phenylalanine or tryptophan. The order of the fields is J gene, D gene, V gene, clone size, CDR3 protein, CDR3 DNA. A D gene is named only where the DNA matches it firmly. Part of the rows lack a size; the others show once, few, many or a class for expanded clones.

TRBJ2-1 | . | TRBV30 | . | CAWTVLGNEQFF | TGTGCCTGGACCGTCTTGGGGAATGAGCAGTTCTTC
TRBJ2-1 | . | TRBV30 | . | CAWSPPGISYNEQFF | TGTGCCTGGAGTCCCCCGGGGATCTCCTACAATGAGCAGTTCTTC
TRBJ2-6 | TRBD2 | TRBV19 | . | CASSSPGLAGDSGANVLTF | TGTGCCAGTAGCTCTCCGGGACTAGCGGGGGACTCTGGGGCCAACGTCCTGACTTTC
TRBJ2-2 | TRBD2 | TRBV2 | . | CASGFGRQAGELFF | TGTGCCAGCGGATTCGGGAGGCAGGCCGGGGAGCTGTTTTTT
TRBJ2-4 | . | TRBV3-1 | . | CASSSQAYGKNIQYF | TGTGCCAGCAGCTCTCAGGCTTATGGCAAAAACATTCAGTACTTC
TRBJ2-2 | . | TRBV6-6 | . | CASSYLSDTGELFF | TGTGCCAGCAGTTACCTCTCTGACACCGGGGAGCTGTTTTTT
TRBJ2-5 | TRBD1 | TRBV5-6 | . | CASSRTGFETQYF | TGTGCCAGCAGCCGGACAGGGTTCGAGACCCAGTACTTC
TRBJ2-7 | . | TRBV5-1 | . | CASSARQVGDEQYF | TGCGCCAGCAGCGCCAGGCAGGTGGGAGACGAGCAGTACTTC
TRBJ2-7 | . | TRBV11-2 | . | CASSSGRVYEQYF | TGTGCCAGCAGCTCGGGACGCGTCTACGAGCAGTACTTC
TRBJ2-1 | TRBD2 | TRBV5-1 | . | CASSLEGDYSYNEQFF | TGCGCCAGCAGCTTGGAAGGGGACTACTCCTACAATGAGCAGTTCTTC
TRBJ2-3 | TRBD2 | TRBV5-1 | few | CASSSGLGLAGSDTQYF | TGCGCCAGCAGCTCCGGGCTGGGGCTAGCGGGGTCAGATACGCAGTATTTT
TRBJ1-2 | . | TRBV15 | . | CATSRGRTIYGYTF | TGTGCCACCAGCAGAGGACGGACAATCTATGGCTACACCTTC
TRBJ1-1 | . | TRBV2 | once | CASSSQGEDTEAFF | TGTGCCAGCAGTTCACAGGGTGAGGACACTGAAGCTTTCTTT
TRBJ1-4 | . | TRBV30 | . | CAWSPTATNEKLFF | TGTGCCTGGAGTCCGACAGCCACTAATGAAAAACTGTTTTTT
TRBJ2-1 | TRBD1 | TRBV30 | . | CACYGTASFRSYNEQFF | TGTGCCTGTTATGGGACAGCCTCCTTTAGGTCCTACAATGAGCAGTTCTTC
TRBJ2-7 | . | TRBV12-3/TRBV12-4 | . | CASSLGTGVYEQYF | TGTGCCAGCAGTCTTGGGACGGGAGTCTACGAGCAGTACTTC
TRBJ2-1 | TRBD2 | TRBV18 | . | CASSPPGGGNEQFF | TGTGCCAGCTCACCCCCGGGAGGGGGGAATGAGCAGTTCTTC
TRBJ2-1 | . | TRBV7-3 | . | CASSLGAGPYNEQFF | TGTGCCAGCAGCTTAGGCGCAGGGCCCTACAATGAGCAGTTCTTC
TRBJ1-2 | TRBD1 | TRBV20-1 | . | CSAGDQGGSYGYTF | TGCAGTGCTGGAGATCAAGGGGGCAGCTATGGCTACACCTTC
TRBJ1-2 | TRBD1 | TRBV6-5 | . | CASKQGLRNGYTF | TGTGCCAGCAAACAGGGGCTTAGGAATGGCTACACCTTC
TRBJ2-7 | . | TRBV20-1 | few | CSAILAYEQYF | TGCAGTGCTATACTAGCTTACGAGCAGTACTTC
TRBJ2-3 | TRBD2 | TRBV5-1 | . | CASSFQAGGTDTQYF | TGCGCCAGCAGCTTTCAGGCGGGGGGGACAGATACGCAGTATTTT
TRBJ2-2 | . | TRBV19 | few | CASSQGRFTGELFF | TGTGCCAGTAGCCAGGGCCGATTCACCGGGGAGCTGTTTTTT
TRBJ1-4 | TRBD1 | TRBV12-3/TRBV12-4 | . | CASRLQGREKLFF | TGTGCCAGCAGATTACAGGGGCGAGAAAAACTGTTTTTT
TRBJ2-5 | . | TRBV30 | . | CAWSSGDDETQYF | TGTGCCTGGAGTTCGGGGGACGACGAGACCCAGTACTTC
TRBJ1-2 | . | TRBV20-1 | . | CSARPIYGYTF | TGCAGTGCTAGGCCTATCTATGGCTACACCTTC
TRBJ2-1 | TRBD2 | TRBV20-1 | . | CSARDRVKREGWFF | TGCAGTGCTAGAGATCGGGTCAAGCGGGAGGGTTGGTTCTTC
TRBJ2-5 | TRBD2 | TRBV7-2 | once | CASSPQSGGEETQYF | TGTGCCAGCAGCCCTCAAAGCGGGGGGGAAGAGACCCAGTACTTC
TRBJ2-5 | . | TRBV5-5 | . | CASSLGGKETQYF | TGTGCCAGCAGCTTGGGGGGCAAAGAGACCCAGTACTTC
TRBJ2-1 | . | TRBV5-4 | . | CASTSGGRLEQFF | TGTGCCAGCACCTCCGGGGGGCGTTTGGAGCAGTTCTTC
TRBJ2-6 | . | TRBV5-1 | . | CASKGSSGANVLTF | TGCGCCAGCAAAGGGTCCTCTGGGGCCAACGTCCTGACTTTC
TRBJ1-2 | . | TRBV9 | . | CASSVDAAPRYGYTF | TGTGCCAGCAGCGTCGACGCAGCGCCGAGATATGGCTACACCTTC
TRBJ2-7 | . | TRBV5-1 | . | CASSSARSYEQYF | TGCGCCAGCAGTTCTGCACGCTCCTACGAGCAGTACTTC
TRBJ1-2 | . | TRBV10-2 | once | CASSRDLPGRGYTF | TGCGCCAGCAGTCGGGACCTACCGGGGCGGGGCTACACCTTC
TRBJ2-3 | TRBD1 | TRBV6-5 | few | CASSSTGGWTDTQYF | TGTGCCAGCAGTTCGACAGGGGGTTGGACAGATACGCAGTATTTT
TRBJ1-5 | . | TRBV12-3/TRBV12-4 | . | CASTYQGVGQPQHF | TGTGCCAGCACTTATCAGGGCGTGGGTCAGCCCCAGCATTTT
TRBJ2-3 | . | TRBV4-1 | . | CASSQDSLSSDTQYF | TGCGCCAGCAGCCAAGATTCCCTGTCCTCAGATACGCAGTATTTT
TRBJ1-2 | . | TRBV6-5 | . | CASTQDRFYGYTF | TGTGCCAGCACCCAGGACCGGTTCTATGGCTACACCTTC
TRBJ1-1 | . | TRBV29-1 | . | CSAGYRTEAFF | TGCAGCGCTGGATACCGAACTGAAGCTTTCTTT
TRBJ1-1 | . | TRBV7-9 | . | CASSHLKFNTEAFF | TGTGCCAGCAGCCACCTCAAATTCAACACTGAAGCTTTCTTT
TRBJ2-1 | TRBD2 | TRBV25-1 | . | CASSKTLPGLQNEQFF | TGTGCCAGCAGCAAAACCCTACCGGGACTACAGAATGAGCAGTTCTTC
TRBJ2-2 | TRBD1 | TRBV7-9 | . | CASSLWSGGAPNTGELFF | TGTGCCAGCAGCTTATGGTCAGGGGGCGCCCCGAACACCGGGGAGCTGTTTTTT
TRBJ2-3 | . | TRBV12-3/TRBV12-4 | . | CASSFSGPTDTQYF | TGTGCCAGCAGTTTTAGCGGACCCACAGATACGCAGTATTTT
TRBJ1-2 | TRBD1 | TRBV5-1 | once | CASSLGSGGRSYGYTF | TGCGCCAGCAGCTTGGGGTCAGGGGGGCGATCCTATGGCTACACCTTC